This T cell receptor beta chain was obtained from a study of blood T cell repertoires in COVID-19. The study assigned cohorts using participant-reported clinical history. Recovery among Cohort 3 donors was established by two negative PCRs, clearance, or symptom resolution. Germline CDR1 MDHEN, CDR2 SYDVKM. The junction had 6 bases not matched to a gene; V was cut back by 3 bases and J by 1 base. CDR3 length equals 15 residues. TCRdb's copy holds only in-frame clones and misses some; the assay was immunoSEQ multiplex PCR. The repertoire holds 300,000 or so clones, roughly nine tenths seen once, with roughly 1% in the top ten.

The chain has TRBV28 and TRBJ2-7, with 7 bases that match TRBD1. The sample taken for sequencing was PBMCs or T cells enriched from blood (not recorded which). This TCR was sampled from a woman between 25 and 40 years old who had recovered from COVID-19. The CDR3 bases are TGTGCCAGCAGTTTTCAGGACAGGAGATCCTACGAGCAGTACTTC. Translating gives CASSFQDRRSYEQYF.